These 24 T cell receptor beta chains were sequenced from one sample in a study of blood T cells in healthy people across ages. The authors ran a second PCR of roughly 6 to 12 cycles using a sample-barcoded 5' primer and a J-beta primer mix. Via MiXCR, TCRdb re-called the 5' RACE reads, giving one row per CDR3 protein. This table has over a million distinct CDR3 sequences, 35% to 45% appearing once. Input material: blood. Every receptor here comes from a woman aged 18-30 years in good health.

The J gene is TRBJ1-4, the V gene TRBV20-1; D is unclear. V gave up 3 bases and J gave up 8 bases, with 19 bases separating them. The CDR3 totals 15 residues. Per the germline V gene, CDR1 is DFQATT and CDR2 is SNEGSKA (reference sequence). The CDR3 reads CSASKTRGQYEKLFF. CDR3 nucleotide sequence: TGCAGTGCTAGTAAGACCCGAGGGCAGTACGAAAAACTGTTTTTT.

This clonotype was counted a single time. V and J are TRBV4-1 and TRBJ2-5; the match to TRBD1 covers 9 bases. CDR1 is MGHRA and CDR2 is YSYEKL in the germline V gene. CDR3 length: 16 amino acids. Germline trimming cut 3 bases from V and 11 bases from J; bases unmatched to any gene: 16. The CDR3: CASSQGDRDFLNEQYF. CDR3 bases: TGCGCCAGCAGCCAGGGGGACAGGGACTTCTTGAATGAGCAGTACTTC.

Ten or more counts support this clonotype. The chain is built from TRBV7-2 and TRBJ2-7; D is unresolved. The CDR3 spans 11 residues. CDR1 is SGHTA and CDR2 is FQGNSA in the germline V gene. Trimming left V 1 base short and J 7 bases short, with 5 bases between. CDR3: CASSLVNEQYF. The CDR3 bases are TGTGCCAGCAGCTTAGTCAATGAGCAGTACTTC.

The V gene is TRBV5-1, the J gene TRBJ2-7; 10 bases line up with TRBD2. V lost 2 bases, J lost 4 bases, and 9 bases stayed unmatched. The CDR3 has 16 amino acids. Germline CDR1 is SGHRS and CDR2 is YFSETQ. CDR3 nucleotide sequence: TGCGCCAGCAGCTTTACCGGACTAGCGGCCTCGTACGAGCAGTACTTC. Amino acid sequence: CASSFTGLAASYEQYF. The full variable domain, completed using reference TRBV5-1 and TRBJ2-7, is KAGVTQTPRYLIKTRGQQVTLSCSPISGHRSVSWYQQTPGQGLQFLFEYFSETQRNKGNFPGRFSGRQFSNSRSEMNVSTLELGDSALYLCASSFTGLAASYEQYFGPGTRLTVT.

The genes are TRBV7-2 and TRBJ2-1, with 7 bases fitting TRBD1. Trimming removed 5 bases from V and 13 bases from J; junction bases left unmatched: 17. This CDR3 is built from 15 residues. From germline, CDR1 is SGHTA and CDR2 FQGNSA. The CDR3 loop is CASSLGTASQETQFF. CDR3 in DNA: TGTGCCAGCAGCCTCGGGACAGCCAGCCAAGAGACCCAGTTCTTC.

The V and J genes are TRBV6-5 and TRBJ2-1, with D possibly matching TRBD2 (5 bases). The CDR3 totals 12 residues. Trimming took off 2 bases at V and 12 bases at J, with 11 bases between the two ends. Looked up from germline, CDR1 is MNHEY and CDR2 is SVGAGI. This CDR3 reads CASSYPGGGQFF. CDR3 nucleotide sequence: TGTGCCAGCAGTTACCCAGGAGGAGGGCAGTTCTTC.

This clonotype was picked up a small number of times. The chain links TRBV20-1 to TRBJ2-1; possibly TRBD2 for D (6 bases). From germline, CDR1 is DFQATT and CDR2 SNEGSKA (reference sequence). Trimming shortened V by 6 bases and J by 5 bases, and 17 bases separated the two germline ends. This CDR3 spans 14 amino acids. Written as DNA, the CDR3 is TGCAGTGCCCGTAAGGTAGCGGCCAACAATGAGCAGTTCTTC. It translates to CSARKVAANNEQFF.

This clonotype was seen a few times. The chain couples TRBV20-1 to TRBJ2-1; D gene uncertain. The germline V and J ends were trimmed by 3 bases and 0 bases, with 9 bases remaining between them. This CDR3 has 14 amino acids. Germline CDR1 and CDR2: DFQATT and SNEGSKA (reference sequence). As DNA, the CDR3 is TGCAGTGCTAGGGAAACGAGCTCCTACAATGAGCAGTTCTTC. Translated, it gives CSARETSSYNEQFF.

V and J are TRBV20-1 and TRBJ1-3; D unclear. This CDR3 has 16 amino acids. V was shortened by 0 bases and J by 0 bases, with 12 bases between the two germline ends. Germline V gene data show CDR1 as DFQATT and CDR2 as SNEGSKA (reference sequence). The CDR3: CSARDFAEGSGNTIYF. CDR3 in DNA: TGCAGTGCTAGAGATTTCGCGGAAGGCTCTGGAAACACCATATATTTT.

This rearrangement joins TRBV4-2 to TRBJ2-1, with unresolved D. CDR1 is LGHNA, CDR2 YNFKEQ, per germline. This CDR3 region has 12 residues. V lost 0 bases, J lost 9 bases, and 6 bases lay in between. DNA of the CDR3: TGTGCCAGCAGCCAAGATAGCCCTGAGCAGTTCTTC. It codes for CASSQDSPEQFF.

This clonotype has just a few counts. In DNA, the CDR3 is TGTGCCAGCAGTGAATTGGGGGGCTCGTCTGAAAAACTGTTTTTT. Protein: CASSELGGSSEKLFF. This chain connects TRBV25-1 to TRBJ1-4, with D maybe TRBD1 (6 bases). Per germline, CDR1 MGHDK and CDR2 SYGVNS. CDR3 length: 15 residues. The V end lost 1 base, the J end lost 7 bases, and 13 bases lay between the germline ends.

This chain uses TRBV18 with TRBJ2-7; D is undetermined. Per the germline V gene, CDR1 is KGHSH and CDR2 is LQKENI. The CDR3 consists of 14 residues. Between the trimmed V and J ends, which lost 0 bases and 7 bases, there was a span of 13 bases. CDR3 coding DNA: TGTGCCAGCTCACCACCGACACGGCTTTCGGAGCAGTACTTC. This codes for CASSPPTRLSEQYF. Together with reference TRBV18 and TRBJ2-7, the CDR3 gives the full variable domain: NAGVMQNPRHLVRRRGQEARLRCSPMKGHSHVYWYRQLPEEGLKFMVYLQKENIIDESGMPKERFSAEFPKEGPSILRIQQVVRGDSAAYFCASSPPTRLSEQYFGPGTRLTVT.

J is TRBJ2-6 and V is TRBV6-6; TRBD1 aligns across 8 bases. J gave up 2 bases and V 6 bases, and 9 bases lay outside the gene matches. The germline V gene encodes CDR1 MNHNY and CDR2 SVGAGI (reference sequence). The CDR3 is made up of 17 amino acids. The DNA of the CDR3 is TGTGCCAGCAGCTACCGGGACAGGTTGACTGGGGCCAACGTCCTGACTTTC. Amino acid sequence: CASSYRDRLTGANVLTF.

Ten or more counts support this clonotype. The chain links TRBV29-1 to TRBJ2-3; D unclear. Trimming took 5 bases from V and 0 from J, leaving 15 bases between them. The germline CDR1 and CDR2 sequences are SQVTM and ANQGSEA. The CDR3 contains 15 residues. The CDR3 DNA reads as TGCAGCGTTTCGCCCGGCGGCAGCAGCACAGATACGCAGTATTTT. This codes for CSVSPGGSSTDTQYF.

A word on this clonotype: The CDR3 ends on some other residue instead of the conserved phenylalanine or tryptophan, so this is likely a read error. The CDR3 coding sequence is TGTGCCAGCAGCCAAGACCCAAAAGAGAACACTGAAGCTTTCATT. Protein sequence: CASSQDPKENTEAFI. This chain uses TRBV3-1 with TRBJ1-1; no firm D call. The CDR3 is 15 amino acids. CDR1 and CDR2 (germline): LGHDT, YNNKEL (reference sequence). Trimming took 0 bases from V and 1 from J, leaving 9 bases between them.

J is TRBJ1-5 and V is TRBV20-1; no definite D call. The length of the CDR3 is 15 residues. The germline CDR1 and CDR2 sequences are DFQATT and SNEGSKA (reference sequence). Trimming removed 1 base at V and 4 bases at J, with 14 bases between. CDR3 region: CSARVAGEVNQPQHF. Here the CDR3 DNA reads TGCAGTGCTAGAGTGGCCGGCGAGGTAAATCAGCCCCAGCATTTT.

To note about this clonotype: A much bigger clone sits one base away, suggesting this may be a read error. CDR3 protein: CASSQGQGKDTQYF. DNA of the CDR3: TGCGCCAGCAGCCAGGGACAGGGGAAAGATACGCAGTATTTT. The chain links TRBV5-1 to TRBJ2-3; 10 nucleotides align to TRBD1. The CDR3 is 14 amino acids. V gave up 4 bases and J gave up 5 bases; unmatched junction bases: 4. CDR1 and CDR2 from the germline V gene are SGHRS and YFSETQ.

The V gene is TRBV3-1, the J gene TRBJ2-1, with a possible D match to TRBD2 (5 bases). Germline CDR1 reads LGHDT; CDR2 reads YNNKEL (reference sequence). The V gene lost 4 bases and the J gene lost 9 bases, with 19 bases spanning the gap. The CDR3 is 15 residues long. This chain's CDR3 is CASSPPELGVAEQFF. The CDR3 coding sequence is TGTGCCAGCAGCCCTCCGGAACTAGGAGTTGCTGAGCAGTTCTTC.

V is TRBV9 and J is TRBJ2-7; D is perhaps TRBD1 or TRBD2 (5 bases each). V was shortened by 0 bases and J by 7 bases, with 20 bases between the two germline ends. Germline V gives CDR1 SGDLS, CDR2 YYNGEE. The CDR3 spans 16 residues. The CDR3 region has the DNA TGTGCCAGCAGCGTAGAACCCCTGGGGACCTACAATGAGCAGTACTTC. Translation gives CASSVEPLGTYNEQYF.

This clonotype showed up just a few times. The chain joins TRBV5-5 to TRBJ2-3, with 10 nucleotides matching TRBD2. This CDR3 contains 16 residues. From germline, CDR1 is SGHKS and CDR2 YYEKEE (reference sequence). Unmatched junction bases numbered 6, after V lost 1 base and J lost 4 bases. The CDR3 sequence is CASSLILAGAADTQYF. The CDR3 bases are TGTGCCAGCAGCTTGATCCTAGCGGGAGCGGCAGATACGCAGTATTTT. The full variable domain, with the rest looked up from reference TRBV5-5 and TRBJ2-3, is DAGVTQSPTHLIKTRGQQVTLRCSPISGHKSVSWYQQVLGQGPQFIFQYYEKEERGRGNFPDRFSARQFPNYSSELNVNALLLGDSALYLCASSLILAGAADTQYFGPGTRLTVL.

This clonotype was counted between two and nine times. The chain employs TRBV3-1 and TRBJ2-2; D possibly corresponds to TRBD1 (6 bases). Germline CDR1 LGHDT, CDR2 YNNKEL (reference sequence). Trimming pared 0 bases from V and 6 bases from J, leaving 8 bases between. CDR3 size: 14 residues. This CDR3 is CASSQDTGPGELFF. CDR3 DNA: TGTGCCAGCAGCCAAGATACAGGGCCCGGGGAGCTGTTTTTT.

V is TRBV6-1 and J is TRBJ2-5, with TRBD1 matching over 9 bases. CDR3 length: 14 residues. CDR1 and CDR2 from the germline V gene are MNHNS and SASEGT. Trimming cost V 6 bases and J 1 base; bases outside gene matches: 3. CDR3 DNA sequence: TGTGCCAGCAGGGGGACAGGGAGCCAAGAGACCCAGTACTTC. Its protein product is CASRGTGSQETQYF.

CDR3 loop: CASSVEDKRETQYF. CDR3 in DNA: TGTGCCAGCAGCGTAGAGGACAAGAGAGAGACCCAGTACTTC. The chain joins TRBV9 to TRBJ2-5, with a possible D match to TRBD1 (5 bases). Trimming left V 0 bases short and J 4 bases short, with 10 bases between. CDR3 size: 14 residues. Germline values: CDR1 SGDLS, CDR2 YYNGEE.

V is TRBV20-1 and J is TRBJ2-1; 8 bases agree with TRBD2. CDR3 size: 14 residues. J lost 2 bases, V lost 3 bases, and 3 bases had no gene match. Germline CDR1 DFQATT, CDR2 SNEGSKA (reference sequence). Written as DNA, the CDR3 is TGCAGTGCTAGTCCCGGGGGGGCCTACAATGAGCAGTTCTTC. Its translation: CSASPGGAYNEQFF.